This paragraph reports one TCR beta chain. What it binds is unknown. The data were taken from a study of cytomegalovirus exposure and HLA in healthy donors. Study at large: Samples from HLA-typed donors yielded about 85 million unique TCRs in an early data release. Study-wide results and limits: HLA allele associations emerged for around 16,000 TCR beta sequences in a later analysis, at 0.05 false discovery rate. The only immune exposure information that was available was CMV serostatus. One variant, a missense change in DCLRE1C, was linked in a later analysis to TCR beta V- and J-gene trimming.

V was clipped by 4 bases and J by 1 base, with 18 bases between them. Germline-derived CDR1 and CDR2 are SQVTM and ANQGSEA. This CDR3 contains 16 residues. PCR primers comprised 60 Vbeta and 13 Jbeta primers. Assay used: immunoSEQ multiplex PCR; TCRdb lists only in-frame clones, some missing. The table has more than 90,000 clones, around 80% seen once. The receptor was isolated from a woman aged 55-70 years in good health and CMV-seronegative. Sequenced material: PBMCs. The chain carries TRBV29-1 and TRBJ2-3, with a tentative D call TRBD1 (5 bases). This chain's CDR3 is CSVVGHSLRGTDTQYF. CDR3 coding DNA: TGCAGCGTTGTTGGACACTCCCTTAGGGGCACAGATACGCAGTATTTT.